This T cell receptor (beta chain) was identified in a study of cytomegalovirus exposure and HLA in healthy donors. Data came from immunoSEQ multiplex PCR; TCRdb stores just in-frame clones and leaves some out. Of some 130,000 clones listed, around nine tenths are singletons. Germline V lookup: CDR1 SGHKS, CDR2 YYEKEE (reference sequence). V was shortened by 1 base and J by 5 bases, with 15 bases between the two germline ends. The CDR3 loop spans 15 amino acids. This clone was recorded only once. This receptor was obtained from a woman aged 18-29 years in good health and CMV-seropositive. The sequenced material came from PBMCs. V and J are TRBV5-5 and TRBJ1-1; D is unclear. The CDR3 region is CASSLYLSLETEAFF. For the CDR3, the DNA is TGTGCCAGCAGCTTGTATTTATCTCTGGAGACTGAAGCTTTCTTT.